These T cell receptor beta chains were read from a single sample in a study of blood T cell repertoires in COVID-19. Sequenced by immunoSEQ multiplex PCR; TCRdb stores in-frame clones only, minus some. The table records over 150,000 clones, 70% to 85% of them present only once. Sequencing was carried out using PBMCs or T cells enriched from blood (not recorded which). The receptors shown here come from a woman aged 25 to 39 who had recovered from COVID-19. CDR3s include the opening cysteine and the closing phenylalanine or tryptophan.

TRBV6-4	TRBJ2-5	CASSHAGGQQETQYF
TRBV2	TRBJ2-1	CASHVLGSTSYNEQFF
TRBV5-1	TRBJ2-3	CASSRQTSGSADTQYF
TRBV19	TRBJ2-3	CASSRGQIATDTQYF
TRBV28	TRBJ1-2	CASSFGTGVGYTF
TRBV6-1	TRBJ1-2	CASSEPDNYGYTF
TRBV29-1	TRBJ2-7	CSAVAETGQYF
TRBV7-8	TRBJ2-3	CASSSLDFSTDTQYF
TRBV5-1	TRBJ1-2	CASSLAQGGYGYTF
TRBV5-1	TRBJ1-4	CASSLDREGEKLFF
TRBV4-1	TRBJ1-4	CASSQAQGAGEKLFF
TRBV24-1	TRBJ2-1	CATSPAGGNRFGEQFF
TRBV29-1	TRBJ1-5	CSVAGGSVQPQHF
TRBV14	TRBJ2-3	CASSAGTSGRTSTDTQYF
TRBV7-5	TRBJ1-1	CARRCRQGKENTEAFF
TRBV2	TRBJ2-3	CASDRRDRQTDTQYF
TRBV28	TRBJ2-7	CASRSGLAGYYEQYF
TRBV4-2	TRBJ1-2	CASSQDIAYGYTF
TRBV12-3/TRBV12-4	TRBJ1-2	CASSYTGSNPYTF
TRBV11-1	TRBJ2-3	CASETGSTDTQYF
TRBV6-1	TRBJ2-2	CASSEVASSYTGELFF
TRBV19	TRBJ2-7	CASSINGAYEQYF
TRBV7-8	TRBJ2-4	CASSSLFPTDRAFKNIQYF
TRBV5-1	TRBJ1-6	CASSQGHRSSYNSPLHF
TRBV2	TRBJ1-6	CASNPGTGRSPLHF
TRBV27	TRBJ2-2	CASSPRGGGAGGELFF
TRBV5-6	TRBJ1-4	CASSGTNEKLFF
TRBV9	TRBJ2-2	CASSPRGSGNTGELFF
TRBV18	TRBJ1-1	CASSPRTGETNTEAFF
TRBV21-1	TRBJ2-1	CASSKVSEREAGYNEQFF
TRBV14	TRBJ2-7	CASSRDYRSYEQYF
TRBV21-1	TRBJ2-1	CASSKGEAGGRRNEQFF
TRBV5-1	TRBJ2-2	CASSARGANTGELFF
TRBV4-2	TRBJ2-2	CASSHYLAGTGDTGELFF
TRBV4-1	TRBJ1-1	CASSQSGGWALNTEAFF
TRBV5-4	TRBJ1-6	CASSLWQNNSPLHF
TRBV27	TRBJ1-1	CASSLDRLDNTEAFF
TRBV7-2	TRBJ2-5	CASSPLYSDTQLYETQYF
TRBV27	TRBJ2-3	CASSTRTGPDTQYF
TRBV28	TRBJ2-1	CASSRGGQVYNEQFF
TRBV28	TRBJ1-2	CASRAGGGNYGYTF
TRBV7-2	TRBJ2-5	CASSPGQLRETQYF
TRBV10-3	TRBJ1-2	CAISESGTGLAYGYTF
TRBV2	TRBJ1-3	CASSELMVLQYSGNTIYF
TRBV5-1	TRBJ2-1	CASSLGGRSYNEQFF
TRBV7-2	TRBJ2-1	CASSLGTSGEQFF
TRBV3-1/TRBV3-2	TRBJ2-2	CASGRDTGELFF
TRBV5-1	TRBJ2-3	CASTWIAGTDTQYF
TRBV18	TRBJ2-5	CASSPRSLNQETQYF